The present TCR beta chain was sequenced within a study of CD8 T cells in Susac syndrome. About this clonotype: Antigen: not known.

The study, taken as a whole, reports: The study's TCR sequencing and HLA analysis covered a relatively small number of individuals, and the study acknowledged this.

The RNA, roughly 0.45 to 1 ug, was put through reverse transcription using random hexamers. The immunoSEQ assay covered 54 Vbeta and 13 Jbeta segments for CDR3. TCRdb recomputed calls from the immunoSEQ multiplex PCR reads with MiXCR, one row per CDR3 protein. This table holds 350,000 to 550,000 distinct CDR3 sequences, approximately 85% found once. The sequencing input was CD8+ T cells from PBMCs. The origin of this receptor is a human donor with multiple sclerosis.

The CDR3 here is CASMGWGQGDYGYTF. CDR3 nucleotide sequence: TGTGCCAGCATGGGATGGGGACAGGGTGACTATGGCTACACCTTC. The chain couples TRBV27 to TRBJ1-2; 9 bases map to TRBD1. The V gene end was trimmed by 7 bases and the J gene end by 3 bases; junction bases not matched to a gene: 9. The CDR3 totals 15 residues. Germline assignment: CDR1 MNHEY and CDR2 SMNVEV (reference sequence).